The 17 T cell receptor beta chains presented below share a single source sample, sequenced in a study of shared clonotypes between healthy human individuals. CD8 cells classed as naive were CD45RO-negative and positively selected for CCR7, excluding terminally differentiated effector memory CD45RA+ cells. Method: immunoSEQ multiplex PCR; TCRdb's copy keeps in-frame clones and lacks some. The sample consists of approximately 740,000 clones, 80% to 95% of them appearing once. The sample consisted of naive CD8+ T cells sorted from blood. Receptor source: a man aged 25 to 45 in good health.

This sequence joins TRBV7-3 and TRBJ2-1; TRBD2 might be the D (6 bases). V lost 4 bases, J lost 9 bases, and 10 bases lay in between. Per the germline V gene, CDR1 is SGHTA and CDR2 is FQGTGA. This CDR3 spans 12 amino acids. This CDR3 reads CASSYGAGEQFF. The CDR3, as DNA: TGTGCCAGCAGCTACGGAGCGGGTGAGCAGTTCTTC. The entire variable domain, with the rest obtained from reference TRBV7-3 and TRBJ2-1, is as follows: GAGVSQTPSNKVTEKGKYVELRCDPISGHTALYWYRQSLGQGPEFLIYFQGTGAADDSGLPNDRFFAVRPEGSVSTLKIQRTERGDSAVYLCASSYGAGEQFFGPGTRLTVL.

The V call is TRBV29-1, the J call TRBJ1-3; no clear D. The ends were cut back, 7 bases at V and 0 bases at J, with 7 bases in the middle. The CDR3 contains 12 residues. Germline values: CDR1 SQVTM, CDR2 ANQGSEA. The CDR3 region is CSGLSSGNTIYF. CDR3 sequence (DNA): TGCAGCGGACTAAGCTCTGGAAACACCATATATTTT.

V is TRBV6-6 and J is TRBJ1-2, with 10 bases identical to TRBD1. Germline V lookup: CDR1 MNHNY, CDR2 SVGAGI (reference sequence). The CDR3 consists of 16 residues. The trim removed 2 bases at V and 4 bases at J, leaving 7 bases unmatched. In DNA, the CDR3 is TGTGCCAGCAGTTACATAGAGACAGGGGGCGTCTATGGCTACACCTTC. Encoded protein: CASSYIETGGVYGYTF.

The V and J genes are TRBV11-2 and TRBJ2-1, with D unresolved. From germline, CDR1 is SGHAT and CDR2 FQNNGV. The CDR3 loop spans 14 amino acids. Trimming took 3 bases from V and 10 from J, leaving 16 bases between them. Here the CDR3 reads CASSFKVYKGEQFF. The CDR3 DNA sequence: TGTGCCAGCAGCTTCAAGGTATACAAAGGCGAGCAGTTCTTC.

The chain links TRBV27 to TRBJ2-1; unclear D gene. Germline V gives CDR1 MNHEY, CDR2 SMNVEV (reference sequence). V was cut by 2 bases and J by 3 bases, with 5 bases left in between. The CDR3 is 13 amino acids. This chain's CDR3 is CASSLDLYNEQFF. The CDR3 region has the DNA TGTGCCAGCAGTTTAGACCTCTACAATGAGCAGTTCTTC.

The genes are TRBV5-6 and TRBJ2-7; D could derive from TRBD1 or TRBD2 (5 bases each). Germline V gene lookup returns CDR1 SGHDT and CDR2 YYEEEE. The CDR3 is 15 residues long. V dropped 0 bases and J dropped 5 bases, with 15 bases sitting between them. CDR3 sequence (DNA): TGTGCCAGCAGCTTGGCGGCGGGCAGGGCGGACGAGCAGTACTTC. Its protein product is CASSLAAGRADEQYF.

Regarding this clone: The sample has other DNA sequences that encode this CDR3 too. This sequence joins TRBV4-1 and TRBJ2-6, with D uncertain. The CDR3 covers 15 residues. Trimming removed 1 base at V and 3 bases at J, with 7 bases between. Germline V gene sequence: CDR1 MGHRA, CDR2 YSYEKL. DNA of the CDR3: TGCGCCAGCAGCCAAGTGGCTAGTGGGGCCAACGTCCTGACTTTC. It encodes CASSQVASGANVLTF.

The chain recombines TRBV6-5 with TRBJ2-5; D is unresolved. Germline V gene lookup returns CDR1 MNHEY and CDR2 SVGAGI. V was pared by 0 bases and J by 2 bases, with 10 bases between. The CDR3 totals 15 residues. In nucleotides, the CDR3 is TGTGCCAGCAGTTACTCTCCGGGTGTGCAAGAGACCCAGTACTTC. This sequence encodes CASSYSPGVQETQYF.

The J gene is TRBJ2-1, the V gene TRBV28, with unresolved D. Germline CDR1 MDHEN, CDR2 SYDVKM. This CDR3 has 14 amino acids. With 8 bases removed from V and 3 bases from J, the gap between germline ends came to 14 bases. The CDR3 sequence is CASGYLGNYNEQFF. The CDR3, as DNA: TGTGCCAGCGGATATCTGGGGAACTACAATGAGCAGTTCTTC.

The genes are TRBV19 and TRBJ1-4; unclear D gene. The CDR3 consists of 14 residues. Germline-derived CDR1 and CDR2 are LNHDA and SQIVND (reference sequence). The V end lost 8 bases, the J end lost 6 bases, and 16 bases lay between the germline ends. CDR3 amino acids: CASGPILEDEKLFF. The CDR3 DNA reads TGTGCCAGTGGACCGATCCTAGAGGATGAAAAACTGTTTTTT.

With respect to this clone: The sample has other DNA sequences that encode this CDR3 too. Here the CDR3 DNA reads TGTGCCAGCAGTGAAGACAGGAGCTCCTACAATGAGCAGTTCTTC. Translating it yields CASSEDRSSYNEQFF. The chain carries TRBV6-1 and TRBJ2-1, with D possibly TRBD1 on 5 matching bases. V lost 1 base to trimming and J lost 0 bases, with 7 bases between them. This CDR3 has 15 amino acids. The V gene's germline CDR1 is MNHNS and CDR2 SASEGT.

The chain couples TRBV11-2 to TRBJ2-1; 8 nucleotides align to TRBD2. CDR1 is SGHAT and CDR2 is FQNNGV in the germline V gene. V gave up 4 bases and J gave up 4 bases; unmatched junction bases: 6. The CDR3 runs 15 residues. Here the CDR3 reads CASSWTSGGYNEQFF. CDR3 DNA: TGTGCCAGCAGCTGGACAAGCGGGGGATACAATGAGCAGTTCTTC.

The gene calls are TRBV7-6 and TRBJ2-5; tentative D call: TRBD2 (6 bases). V gave up 5 bases and J gave up 2 bases, with 15 bases separating them. This CDR3 spans 15 amino acids. Germline V CDR1 and CDR2: SGHVS, FNYEAQ. The CDR3 reads CASSPSHREQETQYF. The CDR3 coding sequence is TGTGCCAGCAGCCCCAGTCACCGGGAGCAAGAGACCCAGTACTTC.

This rearrangement joins TRBV7-6 to TRBJ2-2; D uncertain. The CDR3 is made up of 14 amino acids. Germline V gene sequence: CDR1 SGHVS, CDR2 FNYEAQ. V was shortened by 5 bases and J by 5 bases, with 12 bases between the two germline ends. Here the CDR3 DNA reads TGTGCCAGCAGCCCCCCTGTCGAGACCGGGGAGCTGTTTTTT. This gives the protein CASSPPVETGELFF. Looking up the rest from reference TRBV7-6 and TRBJ2-2 gives the full variable domain: GAGVSQSPRYKVTKRGQDVALRCDPISGHVSLYWYRQALGQGPEFLTYFNYEAQQDKSGLPNDRFSAERPEGSISTLTIQRTEQRDSAMYRCASSPPVETGELFFGEGSRLTVL.

The genes are TRBV5-6 and TRBJ1-5; possibly TRBD1 for D (6 bases). The CDR3 has 16 amino acids. Trimming took 0 bases from V and 3 from J, leaving 13 bases between them. Looked up from germline, CDR1 is SGHDT and CDR2 is YYEEEE. The CDR3 loop reads CASSLAGRGPNQPQHF. The DNA for the CDR3 is TGTGCCAGCAGCTTGGCGGGCAGGGGCCCCAATCAGCCCCAGCATTTT. The entire variable domain, with the rest obtained from reference TRBV5-6 and TRBJ1-5, is as follows: DAGVTQSPTHLIKTRGQQVTLRCSPKSGHDTVSWYQQALGQGPQFIFQYYEEEERQRGNFPDRFSGHQFPNYSSELNVNALLLGDSALYLCASSLAGRGPNQPQHFGDGTRLSIL.

This sequence joins TRBV14 and TRBJ2-1; D is possibly TRBD2 (5 bases). V lost 4 bases and J 9 bases, leaving 25 bases between the germline ends. CDR1 and CDR2 (germline): SGHDN, FVKESK. This CDR3 has 17 residues. CDR3 sequence: CASSRLERQREVGEQFF. The CDR3, as DNA: TGTGCCAGCAGCCGCCTAGAGCGGCAGCGCGAGGTGGGTGAGCAGTTCTTC.

The chain links TRBV6-5 to TRBJ2-5; D remains ambiguous. V was trimmed by 6 bases and J by 5 bases, leaving 10 bases between them. The CDR3 runs to 12 residues. Germline values: CDR1 MNHEY, CDR2 SVGAGI. The CDR3 DNA reads TGTGCCAGCAGGGGCCAACCGGAGACCCAGTACTTC. This translates into CASRGQPETQYF.